Presented here are 23 T cell receptor beta chains from one specimen sequenced in a study of cytomegalovirus exposure and HLA in healthy donors. PCR primers comprised 60 Vbeta and 13 Jbeta primers. Clones were read by immunoSEQ multiplex PCR, and TCRdb kept only the in-frame ones, dropping some. The table lists 150,000 or so clones. Input material: PBMCs. The receptors shown here come from a man between 25 and 39 years old in good health and CMV-seronegative.

This CDR3 reads CASSGTGGRGNEQFF. The CDR3 nucleotides are TGTGCCAGCAGTGGGACAGGGGGCAGGGGCAATGAGCAGTTCTTC. The rearrangement uses TRBV2 and TRBJ2-1; TRBD1 matches 11 bases. There are 15 residues in the CDR3. Germline-derived CDR1 and CDR2 are SNHLY and FYNNEI. V gave up 4 bases and J gave up 6 bases; unmatched junction bases: 5. Full variable domain (rest looked up from reference TRBV2 and TRBJ2-1): EPEVTQTPSHQVTQMGQEVILRCVPISNHLYFYWYRQILGQKVEFLVSFYNNEISEKSEIFDDQFSVERPDGSNFTLKIRSTKLEDSAMYFCASSGTGGRGNEQFFGPGTRLTVL.

This chain connects TRBV27 to TRBJ1-4; possible D gene TRBD1, 5 bases. CDR1 and CDR2 from the germline V gene are MNHEY and SMNVEV (reference sequence). Trimming removed 5 bases at V and 5 bases at J, with 21 bases between. CDR3 length: 17 residues. The CDR3 protein is CASSRKGQTLFNEKLFF. The CDR3 nucleotides are TGTGCCAGCAGTAGGAAGGGGCAGACCCTATTCAATGAAAAACTGTTTTTT.

The V call is TRBV5-6, the J call TRBJ1-1, with a tentative D call TRBD1 (5 bases). The CDR3 consists of 13 residues. Germline values: CDR1 SGHDT, CDR2 YYEEEE. V was cut by 9 bases and J by 7 bases, with 19 bases left in between. CDR3 nucleotide sequence: TGTGCCACCTCCACGAAACCAGGGTTTGAAGCTTTCTTT. This codes for CATSTKPGFEAFF.

This chain joins TRBV11-2 and TRBJ2-7, with D unresolved. V was trimmed by 3 bases and J by 4 bases, leaving 13 bases between them. This CDR3 has 14 amino acids. CDR1 is SGHAT, CDR2 FQNNGV, per germline. The DNA for the CDR3 is TGTGCCAGCAGCTTCGGCGGCAGTCGTTACGAGCAGTACTTC. Translating it yields CASSFGGSRYEQYF.

The rearrangement joins TRBV6-1 to TRBJ2-5, with D maybe TRBD2 (6 bases). Germline V gene data show CDR1 as MNHNS and CDR2 as SASEGT. The V end was cut by 2 bases, the J end by 5 bases, with 18 bases between. The CDR3 is 16 amino acids. The CDR3: CASSESVRERGETQYF. As DNA, the CDR3 is TGTGCCAGCAGTGAATCAGTCCGGGAGAGAGGGGAGACCCAGTACTTC.

The V call is TRBV2, the J call TRBJ2-2; no definite D call. Germline V gene data show CDR1 as SNHLY and CDR2 as FYNNEI. The length of the CDR3 is 13 residues. V was shortened by 6 bases and J by 5 bases, with 10 bases between the two germline ends. The CDR3 DNA reads as TGTGCCAGCAGGCCTATTTTAACCGGGGAGCTGTTTTTT. This encodes CASRPILTGELFF.

This chain joins TRBV5-4 and TRBJ2-6; 8 bases are a match to TRBD2. The CDR3 extends over 17 amino acids. V trimming: 3 bases; J trimming: 0 bases; junction bases outside the gene matches: 5. The germline gives CDR1 SGHNT, CDR2 YYREEE (reference sequence). CDR3 DNA: TGTGCCAGCAGCTCGAAGCGGGAGAGCTCTGGGGCCAACGTCCTGACTTTC. Its translation: CASSSKRESSGANVLTF.

The chain has TRBV28 and TRBJ2-7; D is possibly TRBD1 (6 bases). V gave up 7 bases and J gave up 1 base, with 14 bases separating them. Germline-derived CDR1 and CDR2 are MDHEN and SYDVKM. The CDR3 has 14 amino acids. The CDR3 DNA is TGTGCCAGCACGTCACAGGGAGAGTCCTACGAGCAGTACTTC. It encodes CASTSQGESYEQYF.

V and J are TRBV4-1 and TRBJ1-1, with a possible D match to TRBD1 (6 bases). This CDR3 spans 17 amino acids. V was cut by 6 bases and J by 0 bases, with 20 bases left in between. Germline CDR1 is MGHRA and CDR2 is YSYEKL. CDR3 loop: CASRSPGQRKMNTEAFF. The CDR3 bases are TGCGCCAGCAGGAGCCCCGGACAGCGTAAGATGAACACTGAAGCTTTCTTT.

The J gene is TRBJ2-7, the V gene TRBV7-6; 7 bases align to TRBD2. Germline assignment: CDR1 SGHVS and CDR2 FNYEAQ. V dropped 1 base and J dropped 3; count of bases not matched to a gene: 6. This CDR3 is built from 15 residues. CDR3 nucleotide sequence: TGTGCCAGCAGCTTAGGGACTAGGAGGATCTACGAGCAGTACTTC. This sequence encodes CASSLGTRRIYEQYF.

The chain couples TRBV10-1 to TRBJ2-3; 7 bases are shared with TRBD1. The ends lost 5 bases at V and 0 bases at J; junction bases unmatched: 8. The CDR3 totals 16 residues. CDR1 is WNHNN and CDR2 is SYGVQD in the germline V gene (reference sequence). The CDR3 is CASSPGTVPSTDTQYF. CDR3 nucleotides: TGCGCCAGCAGTCCCGGGACAGTACCTAGCACAGATACGCAGTATTTT.

The J gene is TRBJ1-2, the V gene TRBV27, with 8 bases identical to TRBD1. The CDR3 runs 14 residues. Trimming at V came to 5 bases and at J to 5 bases, leaving 7 bases not matched to a gene. CDR1 is MNHEY and CDR2 is SMNVEV in the germline V gene (reference sequence). In nucleotides, the CDR3 is TGTGCCAGCAGTCCCAGGGACAGGCTTTATGGCTACACCTTC. This translates into CASSPRDRLYGYTF.

The chain uses TRBV5-1 and TRBJ2-3, with a tentative D call TRBD1 (5 bases). V was shortened by 0 bases and J by 5 bases, with 13 bases between the two germline ends. The germline CDR1 and CDR2 sequences are SGHRS and YFSETQ. The CDR3 contains 15 residues. As DNA, the CDR3 is TGCGCCAGCAGCTTGGAAACTCGTAGGGGAGATACGCAGTATTTT. This codes for CASSLETRRGDTQYF.

Points on this clone: This sample also contains other DNA sequences that code for the same CDR3. This chain uses TRBV6-1 with TRBJ1-1; D remains unclear. V was trimmed by 3 bases and J by 5 bases, leaving 13 bases between them. The CDR3 runs to 14 residues. Germline V gene sequence: CDR1 MNHNS, CDR2 SASEGT. CDR3 sequence reads: CASSEVRVGTEAFF. The DNA of the CDR3 is TGTGCCAGCAGTGAGGTGAGGGTAGGAACTGAAGCTTTCTTT.

The V gene is TRBV5-6, the J gene TRBJ1-2, with a tentative D call TRBD1 (5 bases). The CDR3 spans 14 residues. Germline V gene data show CDR1 as SGHDT and CDR2 as YYEEEE. Between the trimmed V and J ends, which lost 9 bases and 8 bases, there was a span of 23 bases. The CDR3 bases are TGTGCCACCGTAGACAGTCCCCGAGCGGGCGGCTACACCTTC. Protein: CATVDSPRAGGYTF.

The chain recombines TRBV10-2 with TRBJ1-2; TRBD1 agrees at 7 bases. CDR3 length: 14 residues. V was pared by 2 bases and J by 7 bases, with 7 bases of the junction left unmatched. Per germline, CDR1 WSHSY and CDR2 SAAADI. CDR3 DNA sequence: TGCGCCAGCAGTGAGGGTCTGTCAGGGGGTGGCTACACCTTC. Protein product: CASSEGLSGGGYTF.

The chain uses TRBV2 and TRBJ2-1; D is possibly TRBD2 (5 bases). The V end was cut by 3 bases, the J end by 0 bases, with 12 bases between. Germline-derived CDR1 and CDR2 are SNHLY and FYNNEI. There are 16 residues in the CDR3. DNA for the CDR3: TGTGCCAGCAGTGAGAAGGGAGCGAGCTCCTACAATGAGCAGTTCTTC. As protein: CASSEKGASSYNEQFF.

This chain connects TRBV6-1 to TRBJ1-3, with D hard to call. Trimming pared 4 bases from V and 4 bases from J, leaving 5 bases between. Germline-derived CDR1 and CDR2 are MNHNS and SASEGT. The CDR3 runs to 12 residues. CDR3 protein: CASSARGNTIYF. In nucleotides, the CDR3 is TGTGCCAGCAGTGCCCGGGGAAACACCATATATTTT.

This chain joins TRBV27 and TRBJ1-4; a possible D gene is TRBD1 (5 bases). There are 14 residues in the CDR3. Trimming cost V 1 base and J 3 bases, with 6 bases left between them. Germline CDR1 and CDR2: MNHEY and SMNVEV (reference sequence). The CDR3, as DNA: TGTGCCAGCAGTTTATTAGGGGCTAATGAAAAACTGTTTTTT. This gives the protein CASSLLGANEKLFF.

The V call is TRBV12-2, the J call TRBJ1-1. TRBV12-2 is reported as a pseudogene. The CDR3 is made up of 17 amino acids. In DNA form, the CDR3 reads TGTGCAAGTCGCTTAGCGTGGGGGGAGCCAATGAACACTGAAGCTTTCTTT. Protein product: CASRLAWGEPMNTEAFF.

This chain joins TRBV30 and TRBJ1-2; 10 nucleotides match TRBD1. Germline V lookup: CDR1 GTSNPN, CDR2 SVGIG (reference sequence). V trimming: 3 bases; J trimming: 3 bases; junction bases outside the gene matches: 1. The CDR3 totals 13 residues. The CDR3: CAWRDRGYYGYTF. The CDR3 DNA follows: TGTGCCTGGAGGGACAGGGGGTACTATGGCTACACCTTC.

In DNA, the CDR3 is TGTGCCAGCAGCCCCAGAGGGACAGGGAACACTGAAGCTTTCTTT. It yields the protein CASSPRGTGNTEAFF. V usage is TRBV11-2 and J usage is TRBJ1-1, with 8 bases lining up with TRBD1. V gave up 5 bases and J gave up 1 base; unmatched junction bases: 6. From germline, CDR1 is SGHAT and CDR2 FQNNGV. This CDR3 is built from 15 residues.

The chain is built from TRBV7-9 and TRBJ1-1; 7 bases line up with TRBD1. CDR1 SEHNR and CDR2 FQNEAQ come from the germline V gene (reference sequence). This CDR3 spans 14 amino acids. V was pared by 5 bases and J by 5 bases, with 8 bases of the junction left unmatched. The CDR3 DNA reads as TGTGCCAGCAGCATGACAGGGCTCGGAACTGAAGCTTTCTTT. Its protein is CASSMTGLGTEAFF.